This is a list of T cell receptor beta chains from one sample in a study of OX40 agonist ivuxolimab in advanced cancers. The method was immunoSEQ multiplex PCR; TCRdb's version includes in-frame clones alone and lacks a portion of them. The sample has roughly 48,000 clones, about 87% seen once. Sequences were derived from CD4+ or CD8+ T cells sorted from blood, sampled in a trial of the OX40 agonist ivuxolimab. The receptors shown here come from an adult with an advanced solid tumor such as melanoma, head and neck, liver or kidney cancer. Both conserved end residues are part of each CDR3. Fields, in order: CDR3 length, V gene, clone size, J gene, D gene, CDR3 DNA, CDR3 protein. A D gene is named only where the DNA matches it firmly. Size values are once, few and many counts, or a class for expanded clones, and some rows have none.

CDR3 length: 14; V gene: TRBV4-1; clone size: once; J gene: TRBJ2-1; D gene: TRBD2; CDR3 DNA: TGCGCCAGCAGCCAAGTCCTAGCGGTTGATGAGCAGTTCTTC; CDR3 protein: CASSQVLAVDEQFF
CDR3 length: 14; V gene: TRBV7-6; clone size: once; J gene: TRBJ1-4; D gene: -; CDR3 DNA: TGTGCCAGCAGCCTGAGTGCAACTAATGAAAAACTGTTTTTT; CDR3 protein: CASSLSATNEKLFF
CDR3 length: 11; V gene: TRBV6-5; clone size: -; J gene: TRBJ1-1; D gene: -; CDR3 DNA: TGTGCCAGCTACATGAACACTGAAGCTTTCTTT; CDR3 protein: CASYMNTEAFF
CDR3 length: 18; V gene: TRBV7-2; clone size: medium-sized; J gene: TRBJ2-3; D gene: TRBD2; CDR3 DNA: TGTGCCAGCAGCTTAGGGGCACTAGCGGATTATAACACAGATACGCAGTATTTT; CDR3 protein: CASSLGALADYNTDTQYF
CDR3 length: 14; V gene: TRBV19; clone size: -; J gene: TRBJ1-5; D gene: -; CDR3 DNA: TGTGCCAGTAGTATGATTTATAGCAATCAGCCCCAGCATTTT; CDR3 protein: CASSMIYSNQPQHF
CDR3 length: 14; V gene: TRBV6-5; clone size: -; J gene: TRBJ1-1; D gene: TRBD1; CDR3 DNA: TGTGCCAGCAGTTACGCCGGGACAGGGCATGAAGCTTTCTTT; CDR3 protein: CASSYAGTGHEAFF
CDR3 length: 15; V gene: TRBV7-8; clone size: -; J gene: TRBJ1-2; D gene: -; CDR3 DNA: TGTGCCAGCAGCTTAAGGGCAGGAGCTAACTATGGCTACACCTTC; CDR3 protein: CASSLRAGANYGYTF
CDR3 length: 14; V gene: TRBV6-5; clone size: -; J gene: TRBJ2-7; D gene: -; CDR3 DNA: TGTGCCAGCAGTTACGATCTGGGCTCCTACGAGCAGTACTTC; CDR3 protein: CASSYDLGSYEQYF
CDR3 length: 13; V gene: TRBV7-9; clone size: -; J gene: TRBJ1-4; D gene: -; CDR3 DNA: TGTGCCAGCAGCTTAGAGGGCGAGGAAAAACTGTTTTTT; CDR3 protein: CASSLEGEEKLFF
CDR3 length: 13; V gene: TRBV6-5; clone size: -; J gene: TRBJ1-5; D gene: -; CDR3 DNA: TGTGCCAGCAGTTACGCCCGGGATCAGCCCCAGCATTTT; CDR3 protein: CASSYARDQPQHF
CDR3 length: 17; V gene: TRBV4-2; clone size: -; J gene: TRBJ2-3; D gene: TRBD2; CDR3 DNA: TGTGCCAGCAGCCAAGAAGTAGCGGGGGGTAGCACAGATACGCAGTATTTT; CDR3 protein: CASSQEVAGGSTDTQYF
CDR3 length: 15; V gene: TRBV27; clone size: -; J gene: TRBJ1-3; D gene: -; CDR3 DNA: TGTGCCAGCAGCTTATATGGGTCCTCTGGAAACACCATATATTTT; CDR3 protein: CASSLYGSSGNTIYF
CDR3 length: 17; V gene: TRBV7-6; clone size: -; J gene: TRBJ2-3; D gene: -; CDR3 DNA: TGTGCCAGCAGCCCCGTTCCAGACAGGCTAAGCACAGATACGCAGTATTTT; CDR3 protein: CASSPVPDRLSTDTQYF
CDR3 length: 18; V gene: TRBV18; clone size: -; J gene: TRBJ2-7; D gene: TRBD1; CDR3 DNA: TGTGCCAGCTCACCACCGGGAGAACAGGGGGTGTCCTCCTACGAGCAGTACTTC; CDR3 protein: CASSPPGEQGVSSYEQYF
CDR3 length: 14; V gene: TRBV29-1; clone size: -; J gene: TRBJ2-7; D gene: TRBD2; CDR3 DNA: TGCAGCGTTGTTCCGGGACTAGCGTTGTACGAGCAGTACTTC; CDR3 protein: CSVVPGLALYEQYF
CDR3 length: 15; V gene: TRBV6-1; clone size: once; J gene: TRBJ2-1; D gene: TRBD1; CDR3 DNA: TGTGCCAGCATTTGGTCAGGGGGCGTGTACAATGAGCAGTTCTTC; CDR3 protein: CASIWSGGVYNEQFF
CDR3 length: 11; V gene: TRBV7-6; clone size: -; J gene: TRBJ2-1; D gene: -; CDR3 DNA: TGTGCCAGCAGCTTGGATAATGAGCAGTTCTTC; CDR3 protein: CASSLDNEQFF
CDR3 length: 15; V gene: TRBV7-7; clone size: -; J gene: TRBJ2-3; D gene: TRBD2; CDR3 DNA: TGTGCCAGCAGCTTAACAGCGGGGGTCACAGATACGCAGTATTTT; CDR3 protein: CASSLTAGVTDTQYF
CDR3 length: 13; V gene: TRBV6-5; clone size: few; J gene: TRBJ1-5; D gene: -; CDR3 DNA: TGTGCCAGCAGTTACTCCCAAGATCAGCCCCAGCATTTT; CDR3 protein: CASSYSQDQPQHF
CDR3 length: 13; V gene: TRBV10-3; clone size: -; J gene: TRBJ1-5; D gene: TRBD1; CDR3 DNA: TGTGCCATCAGGACAGGGGTGAATCAGCCCCAGCATTTT; CDR3 protein: CAIRTGVNQPQHF
CDR3 length: 15; V gene: TRBV6-6; clone size: -; J gene: TRBJ1-5; D gene: TRBD1; CDR3 DNA: TGTGCCAGCAGTTTAAAGACAGGGGGCGGTCAGCCCCAGCATTTT; CDR3 protein: CASSLKTGGGQPQHF
CDR3 length: 15; V gene: TRBV11-3; clone size: -; J gene: TRBJ2-1; D gene: TRBD2; CDR3 DNA: TGTGCCAGCAGCTCTGAGCGGGAGGGCTACAATGAGCAGTTCTTC; CDR3 protein: CASSSEREGYNEQFF
CDR3 length: 15; V gene: TRBV6-1; clone size: -; J gene: TRBJ2-1; D gene: -; CDR3 DNA: TGTGCCAGCAGTGAAGATTGGGTCTCCTACAATGAGCAGTTCTTC; CDR3 protein: CASSEDWVSYNEQFF
CDR3 length: 13; V gene: TRBV6-5; clone size: -; J gene: TRBJ2-3; D gene: -; CDR3 DNA: TGTGCCAGCAGGACGGGGACCACAGATACGCAGTATTTT; CDR3 protein: CASRTGTTDTQYF
CDR3 length: 13; V gene: TRBV6-1; clone size: -; J gene: TRBJ2-7; D gene: -; CDR3 DNA: TGTGCCAGCAGGGTACAGGGTTCTTACGAGCAGTACTTC; CDR3 protein: CASRVQGSYEQYF
CDR3 length: 16; V gene: TRBV12-5; clone size: once; J gene: TRBJ1-5; D gene: TRBD1; CDR3 DNA: TGTGCTAGTGGTCCGGACAGGGGGGATAGCAATCAGCCCCAGCATTTT; CDR3 protein: CASGPDRGDSNQPQHF
CDR3 length: 15; V gene: TRBV25-1; clone size: -; J gene: TRBJ2-7; D gene: -; CDR3 DNA: TGTGCCAGCAGTGGCCGCCCTCCTGGACCAAGCGAGCAGTACTTC; CDR3 protein: CASSGRPPGPSEQYF
CDR3 length: 14; V gene: TRBV7-3; clone size: few; J gene: TRBJ1-1; D gene: -; CDR3 DNA: TGTGCCAGCAGCTTAAGGGACACCAACACTGAAGCTTTCTTT; CDR3 protein: CASSLRDTNTEAFF
CDR3 length: 13; V gene: TRBV7-9; clone size: -; J gene: TRBJ1-1; D gene: -; CDR3 DNA: TGTGCCAGCGAGTGGGGCCAGGGTGGTGAAGCTTTCTTT; CDR3 protein: CASEWGQGGEAFF
CDR3 length: 12; V gene: TRBV7-9; clone size: few; J gene: TRBJ1-5; D gene: -; CDR3 DNA: TGTGCCAGCAGCTTAGAGGGGCAGCCCCAGCATTTT; CDR3 protein: CASSLEGQPQHF
CDR3 length: 15; V gene: TRBV4-3; clone size: -; J gene: TRBJ2-7; D gene: TRBD1; CDR3 DNA: TGCGCCAGCAGCCAATCCCGGGACAGGGGCCACGAGCAGTACTTC; CDR3 protein: CASSQSRDRGHEQYF
CDR3 length: 13; V gene: TRBV27; clone size: -; J gene: TRBJ2-7; D gene: -; CDR3 DNA: TGTGCCAGCAGTCCCCCGGGGGCTTACGAGCAGTACTTC; CDR3 protein: CASSPPGAYEQYF
CDR3 length: 12; V gene: TRBV7-8; clone size: -; J gene: TRBJ1-1; D gene: -; CDR3 DNA: TGTGCCAGCACCGCGGGCAGGGCGGGGGCTTTCTTT; CDR3 protein: CASTAGRAGAFF
CDR3 length: 14; V gene: TRBV9; clone size: -; J gene: TRBJ2-1; D gene: TRBD1; CDR3 DNA: TGTGCCAGCAGCTCAGAGAAGACAGGGATTGAGCAGTTCTTC; CDR3 protein: CASSSEKTGIEQFF
CDR3 length: 16; V gene: TRBV7-3; clone size: -; J gene: TRBJ2-1; D gene: TRBD2; CDR3 DNA: TGTGCCAGCAGCCATTCCGGGACTAGCGCCTACAATGAGCAGTTCTTC; CDR3 protein: CASSHSGTSAYNEQFF
CDR3 length: 16; V gene: TRBV5-4; clone size: -; J gene: TRBJ1-2; D gene: TRBD1; CDR3 DNA: TGTGCCAGCAGCCCGGGACAGGGTAGCCCCAACTATGGCTACACCTTC; CDR3 protein: CASSPGQGSPNYGYTF
CDR3 length: 16; V gene: TRBV5-6; clone size: -; J gene: TRBJ1-3; D gene: -; CDR3 DNA: TGTGCCAGCAGCTTGGATCTGGGGGCGACTGGAAACACCATATATTTT; CDR3 protein: CASSLDLGATGNTIYF